The rows below give T cell receptor beta chains drawn from one sample of a study of shared clonotypes between healthy human individuals. Sequenced by immunoSEQ multiplex PCR; TCRdb stores in-frame clones only, minus some. The table lists 2 million to 2.5 million clones, 93% of them singletons. The sequencing input was naive CD4+ T cells from PBMCs. These receptors were collected from a man aged 18 to 30 in good health. Some clones in this sample may be carry-over from other donors' samples. The CDR3 runs from the conserved cysteine through the conserved F or W. Each record gives: V gene, D gene, clone size, J gene, CDR3 protein, CDR3 DNA. A D gene is named only where the DNA matches it firmly. Clone size is given for some rows only: seen once, a few or many times, or a class if the clone is expanded.

v_gene: TRBV28; d_gene: NA; abundance: NA; j_gene: TRBJ2-5; CDR3aa: CASSFRRETQYF; CDR3nt: TGTGCCAGCAGTTTTCGTAGGGAGACCCAGTACTTC
v_gene: TRBV9; d_gene: TRBD1; abundance: NA; j_gene: TRBJ1-1; CDR3aa: CASSRAGGRGTMNTEAFF; CDR3nt: TGTGCCAGCAGCCGCGCAGGGGGCAGGGGCACCATGAACACTGAAGCTTTCTTT
v_gene: TRBV7-8; d_gene: TRBD1; abundance: NA; j_gene: TRBJ2-6; CDR3aa: CASSSISRQGIYSGANVLTF; CDR3nt: TGTGCCAGCAGCTCCATATCGAGACAGGGAATTTACTCTGGGGCCAACGTCCTGACTTTC
v_gene: TRBV29-1; d_gene: TRBD1; abundance: NA; j_gene: TRBJ1-5; CDR3aa: CSATEQGGLQHF; CDR3nt: TGCAGCGCGACAGAACAGGGGGGGCTCCAGCATTTT
v_gene: TRBV4-2; d_gene: NA; abundance: few; j_gene: TRBJ1-2; CDR3aa: CASSQGTGLDGYTF; CDR3nt: TGTGCCAGCAGCCAAGGAACAGGGCTGGATGGCTACACCTTC
v_gene: TRBV29-1; d_gene: NA; abundance: NA; j_gene: TRBJ2-5; CDR3aa: CSVEMGRGGRTQYF; CDR3nt: TGCAGCGTTGAGATGGGCAGGGGAGGCAGAACCCAGTACTTC
v_gene: TRBV27; d_gene: NA; abundance: NA; j_gene: TRBJ1-1; CDR3aa: CASSLQMKNTEAFF; CDR3nt: TGTGCCAGCAGTTTACAAATGAAGAACACTGAAGCTTTCTTT
v_gene: TRBV9; d_gene: NA; abundance: NA; j_gene: TRBJ1-5; CDR3aa: CASSVEPASNQPQHF; CDR3nt: TGTGCCAGCAGCGTAGAGCCGGCGAGCAATCAGCCCCAGCATTTT
v_gene: TRBV30; d_gene: TRBD1; abundance: NA; j_gene: TRBJ2-5; CDR3aa: CAWVPLQGAVETQYF; CDR3nt: TGTGCCTGGGTACCCCTACAGGGGGCTGTAGAGACCCAGTACTTC
v_gene: TRBV18; d_gene: TRBD2; abundance: NA; j_gene: TRBJ2-7; CDR3aa: CASSPPGLSYEQYF; CDR3nt: TGTGCCAGCTCACCTCCGGGACTATCCTACGAGCAGTACTTC
v_gene: TRBV6-1; d_gene: TRBD1; abundance: NA; j_gene: TRBJ2-7; CDR3aa: CASRLQGVNSYEQYF; CDR3nt: TGTGCCAGCAGATTACAGGGGGTCAACTCCTACGAGCAGTACTTC
v_gene: TRBV5-4; d_gene: TRBD2; abundance: NA; j_gene: TRBJ2-7; CDR3aa: CASSTGTRGPYEQYF; CDR3nt: TGTGCCAGCAGCACCGGGACTAGAGGTCCCTACGAGCAGTACTTC
v_gene: TRBV7-9; d_gene: TRBD1; abundance: NA; j_gene: TRBJ1-1; CDR3aa: CASSWGDRGTEAFF; CDR3nt: TGTGCCAGCAGCTGGGGGGACAGGGGCACTGAAGCTTTCTTT
v_gene: TRBV5-1; d_gene: TRBD2; abundance: NA; j_gene: TRBJ2-3; CDR3aa: CASSSGLAGAADTQYF; CDR3nt: TGCGCCAGCAGCTCGGGACTAGCGGGAGCAGCGGATACGCAGTATTTT
v_gene: TRBV11-2; d_gene: NA; abundance: NA; j_gene: TRBJ2-4; CDR3aa: CASSLVLNIQYF; CDR3nt: TGTGCCAGCAGCTTAGTTCTAAACATTCAGTACTTC
v_gene: TRBV28; d_gene: NA; abundance: NA; j_gene: TRBJ2-6; CDR3aa: CASSTPGANVLTF; CDR3nt: TGTGCCAGCAGTACTCCTGGGGCCAACGTCCTGACTTTC
v_gene: TRBV10-3; d_gene: NA; abundance: NA; j_gene: TRBJ1-4; CDR3aa: CAISEFGGDEKLFF; CDR3nt: TGTGCCATCAGTGAGTTTGGAGGGGACGAAAAACTGTTTTTT
v_gene: TRBV4-3; d_gene: TRBD1; abundance: once; j_gene: TRBJ2-3; CDR3aa: CASSQDGGTGGTDTQYF; CDR3nt: TGCGCCAGCAGCCAAGATGGTGGGACAGGGGGCACAGATACGCAGTATTTT
v_gene: TRBV4-1; d_gene: NA; abundance: NA; j_gene: TRBJ2-2; CDR3aa: CASSRTLGDGAGELFF; CDR3nt: TGCGCCAGCAGCCGTACCCTGGGAGATGGGGCCGGGGAGCTGTTTTTT
v_gene: TRBV4-2; d_gene: NA; abundance: NA; j_gene: TRBJ1-1; CDR3aa: CASSSGRVSEAFF; CDR3nt: TGTGCCAGCTCCTCAGGTAGGGTCTCTGAAGCTTTCTTT
v_gene: TRBV7-9; d_gene: NA; abundance: NA; j_gene: TRBJ1-1; CDR3aa: CASSLESALNTEAFF; CDR3nt: TGTGCCAGCAGCTTAGAATCAGCCTTGAACACTGAAGCTTTCTTT
v_gene: TRBV6-1; d_gene: NA; abundance: NA; j_gene: TRBJ2-1; CDR3aa: CASILDSYNEQFF; CDR3nt: TGTGCCAGCATCCTAGACAGCTACAATGAGCAGTTCTTC
v_gene: TRBV29-1; d_gene: NA; abundance: NA; j_gene: TRBJ1-3; CDR3aa: CSVEYPGNTIYF; CDR3nt: TGCAGCGTTGAATATCCCGGAAACACCATATATTTT
v_gene: TRBV9; d_gene: NA; abundance: NA; j_gene: TRBJ2-5; CDR3aa: CASSYSSSPETQYF; CDR3nt: TGTGCCAGCAGCTATTCGTCATCCCCAGAGACCCAGTACTTC
v_gene: TRBV28; d_gene: NA; abundance: NA; j_gene: TRBJ2-7; CDR3aa: CASRGGYAYEQYF; CDR3nt: TGTGCCAGCAGGGGCGGGTACGCCTACGAGCAGTACTTC
v_gene: TRBV5-1; d_gene: TRBD2; abundance: NA; j_gene: TRBJ2-3; CDR3aa: CASSLGLAGGLGTDTQYF; CDR3nt: TGCGCCAGCAGCTTGGGACTAGCGGGAGGGCTGGGGACAGATACGCAGTATTTT
v_gene: TRBV28; d_gene: TRBD2; abundance: NA; j_gene: TRBJ2-5; CDR3aa: CASSSVLAGEYETQYF; CDR3nt: TGTGCCAGCAGTTCCGTACTAGCGGGAGAGTATGAGACCCAGTACTTC
v_gene: TRBV7-8; d_gene: NA; abundance: NA; j_gene: TRBJ2-3; CDR3aa: CASTLRADATDTQYF; CDR3nt: TGTGCCAGCACCCTACGAGCGGACGCCACAGATACGCAGTATTTT
v_gene: TRBV2; d_gene: NA; abundance: NA; j_gene: TRBJ1-3; CDR3aa: CASSLTDLINSGNTIYF; CDR3nt: TGTGCCAGCAGTTTAACAGACCTAATTAACTCTGGAAACACCATATATTTT
v_gene: TRBV19; d_gene: TRBD1; abundance: NA; j_gene: TRBJ2-7; CDR3aa: CASTPRTGQPYEQYF; CDR3nt: TGTGCCAGTACTCCACGGACAGGGCAGCCCTACGAGCAGTACTTC
v_gene: TRBV5-1; d_gene: NA; abundance: NA; j_gene: TRBJ1-1; CDR3aa: CASSLAETSSTEAFF; CDR3nt: TGCGCCAGCAGCTTGGCCGAGACTTCATCCACTGAAGCTTTCTTT
v_gene: TRBV7-9; d_gene: NA; abundance: once; j_gene: TRBJ1-1; CDR3aa: CASSLQQVPEAFF; CDR3nt: TGTGCCAGCAGCTTACAGCAGGTCCCTGAAGCTTTCTTT
v_gene: TRBV5-1; d_gene: NA; abundance: once; j_gene: TRBJ1-3; CDR3aa: CASSPEAGSYGNTIYF; CDR3nt: TGCGCCAGCAGCCCAGAGGCCGGCAGTTATGGAAACACCATATATTTT
v_gene: TRBV7-3; d_gene: NA; abundance: NA; j_gene: TRBJ2-5; CDR3aa: CASSFGPQETQYF; CDR3nt: TGTGCCAGCAGCTTTGGTCCTCAAGAGACCCAGTACTTC
v_gene: TRBV15; d_gene: NA; abundance: NA; j_gene: TRBJ1-3; CDR3aa: CATSREMAGNTIYF; CDR3nt: TGTGCCACCAGCAGAGAAATGGCTGGAAACACCATATATTTT
v_gene: TRBV9; d_gene: NA; abundance: NA; j_gene: TRBJ1-3; CDR3aa: CASSLGELGNTIYF; CDR3nt: TGTGCCAGCAGCCTAGGGGAATTGGGAAACACCATATATTTT
v_gene: TRBV7-2; d_gene: NA; abundance: once; j_gene: TRBJ2-5; CDR3aa: CASSLPWGRETQYF; CDR3nt: TGTGCCAGCAGCCTCCCGTGGGGGAGGGAGACCCAGTACTTC
v_gene: TRBV4-2; d_gene: TRBD2; abundance: NA; j_gene: TRBJ2-1; CDR3aa: CASSQEGLAGNNEQFF; CDR3nt: TGTGCCAGCAGCCAAGAGGGACTAGCGGGGAACAATGAGCAGTTCTTC
v_gene: TRBV29-1; d_gene: NA; abundance: few; j_gene: TRBJ1-1; CDR3aa: CSVEGRTGTEAFF; CDR3nt: TGCAGCGTTGAAGGCAGGACCGGCACTGAAGCTTTCTTT
v_gene: TRBV5-8; d_gene: TRBD1; abundance: few; j_gene: TRBJ1-1; CDR3aa: CASSRAAEQGVDDTEAFF; CDR3nt: TGTGCCAGCAGCAGGGCCGCGGAACAGGGGGTCGACGACACTGAAGCTTTCTTT
v_gene: TRBV2; d_gene: TRBD1; abundance: NA; j_gene: TRBJ2-2; CDR3aa: CASSGDRATTGELFF; CDR3nt: TGTGCCAGCAGTGGGGACAGGGCTACGACCGGGGAGCTGTTTTTT
v_gene: TRBV5-4; d_gene: NA; abundance: once; j_gene: TRBJ2-3; CDR3aa: CASSAGGPDTQYF; CDR3nt: TGTGCCAGCAGCGCTGGGGGCCCAGATACGCAGTATTTT
v_gene: TRBV5-5; d_gene: NA; abundance: NA; j_gene: TRBJ2-7; CDR3aa: CASSLLGPGAYEQYF; CDR3nt: TGTGCCAGCAGCTTGTTAGGGCCTGGAGCCTACGAGCAGTACTTC
v_gene: TRBV15; d_gene: NA; abundance: NA; j_gene: TRBJ1-1; CDR3aa: CAIGLGRGTEAFF; CDR3nt: TGTGCCATCGGCCTGGGGAGGGGCACTGAAGCTTTCTTT
v_gene: TRBV29-1; d_gene: TRBD1; abundance: NA; j_gene: TRBJ2-7; CDR3aa: CSVDRGDEEQYF; CDR3nt: TGCAGCGTGGACAGGGGGGACGAAGAGCAGTACTTC
v_gene: TRBV5-1; d_gene: NA; abundance: NA; j_gene: TRBJ2-1; CDR3aa: CASSLESVYNEQFF; CDR3nt: TGCGCCAGCAGCTTGGAGTCCGTCTACAATGAGCAGTTCTTC
v_gene: TRBV7-9; d_gene: NA; abundance: NA; j_gene: TRBJ1-5; CDR3aa: CASSPWRSGDGNQPQHF; CDR3nt: TGTGCCAGCAGCCCTTGGAGATCGGGAGATGGCAATCAGCCCCAGCATTTT
v_gene: TRBV7-6; d_gene: NA; abundance: NA; j_gene: TRBJ1-3; CDR3aa: CASSLGHPPGNTIYF; CDR3nt: TGTGCCAGCAGCTTAGGACACCCGCCTGGAAACACCATATATTTT
v_gene: TRBV27; d_gene: TRBD1; abundance: NA; j_gene: TRBJ1-2; CDR3aa: CASKEDRGHGGYTF; CDR3nt: TGTGCCAGCAAAGAAGACAGGGGGCATGGCGGCTACACCTTC
v_gene: TRBV28; d_gene: TRBD2; abundance: NA; j_gene: TRBJ2-1; CDR3aa: CASTRGGTSEYNEQFF; CDR3nt: TGTGCCAGCACACGAGGGGGGACTAGCGAATACAATGAGCAGTTCTTC
v_gene: TRBV27; d_gene: NA; abundance: NA; j_gene: TRBJ1-1; CDR3aa: CASSMYGGGEAFF; CDR3nt: TGTGCCAGCAGTATGTACGGGGGAGGTGAAGCTTTCTTT
v_gene: TRBV5-1; d_gene: NA; abundance: NA; j_gene: TRBJ1-5; CDR3aa: CASSLAGGEGQPQHF; CDR3nt: TGCGCCAGCAGCTTGGCTGGGGGAGAAGGTCAGCCCCAGCATTTT
v_gene: TRBV19; d_gene: NA; abundance: NA; j_gene: TRBJ1-1; CDR3aa: CASSQGSDGWAFF; CDR3nt: TGTGCCAGTAGTCAAGGGAGTGATGGGTGGGCTTTCTTT